Shown below are 16 T cell receptor beta chains from a single sample sequenced in a study of CD8 T cells in Susac syndrome. Roughly 0.45 to 1 ug RNA was reverse transcribed with random hexamers. TCRdb independently ran MiXCR on the immunoSEQ multiplex PCR reads; one entry per CDR3 protein. The profile shows approximately 140,000 distinct CDR3 sequences, roughly 95% of them singletons. The material sequenced was CD4+ T cells from PBMCs. The receptors stem from a human donor with multiple sclerosis.

This chain links TRBV9 with TRBJ2-7; D tentatively fits TRBD1 or TRBD2 (5 bases each). V dropped 0 bases and J dropped 2 bases, with 12 bases sitting between them. The CDR3 extends over 15 amino acids. The germline V gene encodes CDR1 SGDLS and CDR2 YYNGEE. The CDR3 reads CASSVGSWGPYEQYF. DNA for the CDR3: TGTGCCAGCAGCGTAGGATCATGGGGACCCTACGAGCAGTACTTC.

The chain joins TRBV29-1 to TRBJ1-5; 9 positions agree with TRBD1. CDR3 length: 14 amino acids. V lost 4 bases, J lost 4 bases, and 5 bases stayed unmatched. CDR1 and CDR2 (germline): SQVTM, ANQGSEA. The CDR3 region is CSVGGTGPNQPQHF. The DNA of the CDR3 is TGCAGCGTTGGGGGGACAGGGCCTAATCAGCCCCAGCATTTT.

This chain uses TRBV7-6 with TRBJ2-3; D could derive from TRBD1 or TRBD2 (5 bases each). Germline V gene sequence: CDR1 SGHVS, CDR2 FNYEAQ. Trimming took 1 base from V and 2 from J, leaving 16 bases between them. There are 17 residues in the CDR3. CDR3 region: CASSLVTPGSPTDTQYF. For the CDR3, the DNA is TGTGCCAGCAGCTTAGTGACTCCAGGGAGCCCCACAGATACGCAGTATTTT.

The chain links TRBV20-1 to TRBJ2-3; the D gene is possibly TRBD1 (6 bases). This CDR3 is built from 16 residues. Germline CDR1 is DFQATT and CDR2 is SNEGSKA (reference sequence). Between the trimmed V and J ends, which lost 4 bases and 4 bases, there was a span of 21 bases. As DNA, the CDR3 is TGCAGTGCTAACTTCGGACAGCGGACGGCGGCAGATACGCAGTATTTT. Its protein is CSANFGQRTAADTQYF.

V usage is TRBV30 and J usage is TRBJ2-3; the D gene is possibly TRBD1 (6 bases). Germline V lookup: CDR1 GTSNPN, CDR2 SVGIG (reference sequence). The germline V and J ends were trimmed by 1 base and 6 bases, with 17 bases remaining between them. The CDR3 covers 15 residues. The DNA of the CDR3 is TGTGCCTGGAGTGGGGGGCAGGGCTCATCGGATACGCAGTATTTT. Amino acid sequence: CAWSGGQGSSDTQYF.

Remarks on this clonotype: The conserved phenylalanine or tryptophan is not found at the CDR3 terminus, so this likely reflects a read error. CDR3 region: CASSYRAAGKDTQYL. CDR3 DNA: TGCGCCAGCAGCTATCGGGCGGCAGGGAAAGATACGCAGTATCTT. The chain is built from TRBV5-1 and TRBJ2-3, with D possibly TRBD1 on 5 matching bases. Trimming cost V 3 bases and J 5 bases, with 16 bases left between them. The germline V gene encodes CDR1 SGHRS and CDR2 YFSETQ. This CDR3 has 15 amino acids.

V gene TRBV20-1 combines with J gene TRBJ2-3; D not certain. The V gene lost 1 base and the J gene lost 6 bases, with 8 bases spanning the gap. Germline CDR1 is DFQATT and CDR2 is SNEGSKA (reference sequence). This CDR3 has 12 amino acids. The DNA for the CDR3 is TGCAGTGCTAGAGCCGCAAAGGATACGCAGTATTTT. It yields the protein CSARAAKDTQYF.

V and J are TRBV24-1 and TRBJ1-2; 7 bases line up with TRBD1. The germline V gene encodes CDR1 KGHDR and CDR2 SFDVKD. Losses at the gene ends were 4 bases for V and 3 bases for J; bases not matched to a gene: 4. The CDR3 contains 14 residues. The CDR3 region has the DNA TGTGCCACCAGTGACCCCACAGGGGACTATGGCTACACCTTC. Its protein is CATSDPTGDYGYTF.

The chain uses TRBV30 and TRBJ2-5, with 10 bases that match TRBD2. This CDR3 is built from 14 residues. The J segment lost 6 bases and the V segment lost 3 bases, leaving 7 bases of the junction unmatched. CDR1 and CDR2 from the germline V gene are GTSNPN and SVGIG (reference sequence). The CDR3 coding sequence is TGTGCCTGGAGCGTGAGCGGGGGGGCCCAGACCCAGTACTTC. Translating gives CAWSVSGGAQTQYF.

The chain carries TRBV12-3 or TRBV12-4 and TRBJ2-7, with 7 bases that match TRBD1. This CDR3 spans 13 amino acids. J lost 4 bases, V lost 6 bases, and 6 bases had no gene match. For the CDR3, the DNA is TGTGCCAGCAGCTGGGACAGAAGGTACGAGCAGTACTTC. Its protein is CASSWDRRYEQYF.

The chain combines TRBV7-2 with TRBJ2-5, with D perhaps TRBD1 (6 bases). The germline V gene has CDR1 SGHTA and CDR2 FQGNSA. Trimming shortened V by 4 bases and J by 11 bases, and 11 bases separated the two germline ends. The CDR3 is 11 residues long. The CDR3 here is CASSSGQRQYF. CDR3 nucleotides: TGTGCCAGCAGCTCTGGACAGCGACAGTACTTC.

The chain couples TRBV19 to TRBJ1-2; possible D gene TRBD1, 6 bases. Per germline, CDR1 LNHDA and CDR2 SQIVND (reference sequence). This CDR3 is 13 amino acids long. Trimming removed 6 bases at V and 8 bases at J, with 16 bases between. CDR3 region: CASSPGSRGGYTF. The DNA for the CDR3 is TGTGCCAGTAGCCCCGGTTCCAGGGGCGGCTACACCTTC.

The rearrangement links TRBV4-1 to TRBJ2-2; D is unclear. CDR1 and CDR2 from the germline V gene are MGHRA and YSYEKL. Deletions cut 0 bases from V and 9 bases from J, with 5 bases between. The CDR3 has 12 amino acids. The CDR3 loop is CASSQDVRELFF. DNA for the CDR3: TGCGCCAGCAGCCAAGACGTCCGGGAGCTGTTTTTT.

This clonotype came up once. The chain recombines TRBV9 with TRBJ2-7; D is unresolved. Germline assignment: CDR1 SGDLS and CDR2 YYNGEE. The CDR3 length is 13 residues. V gave up 1 base and J gave up 5 bases, with 10 bases separating them. The CDR3: CASSVRFTDEQYF. The CDR3 nucleotides read TGTGCCAGCAGCGTACGATTCACGGACGAGCAGTACTTC.

The sample holds one count of this clonotype. The chain employs TRBV28 and TRBJ2-7; D ambiguous. V lost 5 bases and J 3 bases, leaving 8 bases between the germline ends. Germline CDR1 is MDHEN and CDR2 is SYDVKM. The CDR3 is made up of 12 amino acids. As DNA, the CDR3 is TGTGCCAGCAGTGCAGGTAGCTACGAGCAGTACTTC. Translating gives CASSAGSYEQYF.

The CDR3 DNA is TGTGCCAGCAGTGGGGCCACAGGGTTATTTTCTGGGGCCAACGTCCTGACTTTC. Its protein is CASSGATGLFSGANVLTF. J is TRBJ2-6 and V is TRBV2, with D perhaps TRBD1 (6 bases). CDR1 is SNHLY, CDR2 FYNNEI, per germline. The CDR3 spans 18 residues. V gave up 4 bases and J gave up 1 base, with 17 bases separating them.